Below, 11 T cell receptor beta chains from the same sample are listed, as sequenced in a study of CD4+ T cells in melanoma. Here immunoSEQ multiplex PCR was the method, and the copy in TCRdb shows in-frame clones only, minus some. The sample lists approximately 110,000 clones, roughly 90% occurring once. The sequencing input was peripheral blood. These receptors were collected from a human donor with melanoma.

The chain recombines TRBV5-1 with TRBJ2-3, with 8 bases identical to TRBD2. V was pared by 3 bases and J by 1 base, with 4 bases of the junction left unmatched. Per the germline V gene, CDR1 is SGHRS and CDR2 is YFSETQ. The CDR3 is 15 residues long. This chain's CDR3 is CASSSILAGTDTQYF. DNA of the CDR3: TGCGCCAGCAGCTCCATACTAGCGGGCACAGATACGCAGTATTTT.

V and J are TRBV7-2 and TRBJ1-4; no definite D call. The CDR3 runs 12 residues. V lost 3 bases and J 3 bases, leaving 2 bases between the germline ends. Looked up from germline, CDR1 is SGHTA and CDR2 is FQGNSA. CDR3 protein: CASSFPNEKLFF. The CDR3 DNA reads TGTGCCAGCAGCTTCCCTAATGAAAAACTGTTTTTT.

The gene calls are TRBV4-2 and TRBJ2-3; the D gene is possibly TRBD1 (6 bases). V shed 4 bases and J shed 4 bases, with 12 bases lying between them. The CDR3 runs 14 residues. Germline V gene data show CDR1 as LGHNA and CDR2 as YNFKEQ. The CDR3: CASSPTSGADTQYF. The CDR3 DNA reads TGTGCCAGCAGCCCTACGTCAGGGGCAGATACGCAGTATTTT.

The chain carries TRBV5-1 and TRBJ2-5; D gene unclear. V lost 1 base, J lost 5 bases, and 12 bases lay in between. Per germline, CDR1 SGHRS and CDR2 YFSETQ. The length of the CDR3 is 14 residues. The CDR3 bases are TGCGCCAGCAGCTTGATGGGCACTGGCGAGACCCAGTACTTC. Its translation: CASSLMGTGETQYF.

CDR3 sequence (DNA): TGTGCCAGCAGCTTAGTAGGGGACAATGAGCAGTTCTTC. Translated, it gives CASSLVGDNEQFF. This chain joins TRBV7-6 and TRBJ2-1; TRBD1 might be the D (5 bases). Germline V gene sequence: CDR1 SGHVS, CDR2 FNYEAQ. The CDR3 contains 13 residues. Trimming cost V 1 base and J 5 bases, with 6 bases left between them.

The rearrangement joins TRBV6-5 to TRBJ1-2, with D tentatively TRBD1 (6 bases). Trimming took off 8 bases at V and 5 bases at J, with 15 bases between the two ends. Germline CDR1 is MNHEY and CDR2 is SVGAGI. CDR3 length equals 13 residues. CDR3 DNA: TGTGCCAGCCGGACAGAAGCATCGTATGGCTACACCTTC. It codes for CASRTEASYGYTF.

The V call is TRBV15, the J call TRBJ1-2; no clear D gene. The CDR3 runs to 14 residues. V was pared by 0 bases and J by 4 bases, with 9 bases between. Germline V lookup: CDR1 LNHNV, CDR2 YYDKDF (reference sequence). The CDR3 loop is CATSRDVGLYGYTF. CDR3 nucleotides: TGTGCCACCAGCAGAGATGTAGGCCTCTATGGCTACACCTTC.

The chain carries TRBV7-2 and TRBJ2-3, with D maybe TRBD2 (7 bases). V was cut by 6 bases and J by 7 bases, with 20 bases left in between. The CDR3 sequence is 15 residues long. Per the germline V gene, CDR1 is SGHTA and CDR2 is FQGNSA. The CDR3, as DNA: TGTGCCAGCAGTCTCCCGGGGGGCGGACTGCATACGCAGTATTTT. It yields the protein CASSLPGGGLHTQYF.

This clone was found once. This sequence joins TRBV19 and TRBJ2-5, with D possibly being TRBD2 (6 bases). Trimming took 5 bases from V and 3 from J, leaving 13 bases between them. This CDR3 is built from 14 residues. Per the germline V gene, CDR1 is LNHDA and CDR2 is SQIVND (reference sequence). The CDR3 DNA sequence: TGTGCCAGTAGTGGGGGACTCCTTGAAGAGACCCAGTACTTC. Its translation is CASSGGLLEETQYF.

The CDR3 loop is CASSEVSGGPYNEQFF. In nucleotides, the CDR3 is TGTGCCAGCAGTGAAGTATCGGGAGGGCCTTACAATGAGCAGTTCTTC. The chain is built from TRBV27 and TRBJ2-1; 8 nucleotides match TRBD2. V lost 5 bases, J lost 4 bases, and 10 bases stayed unmatched. The CDR3 runs 16 residues. CDR1 is MNHEY, CDR2 SMNVEV, per germline (reference sequence).

V and J are TRBV28 and TRBJ2-7, with TRBD1 matching over 9 bases. CDR3 length equals 16 residues. Germline V gives CDR1 MDHEN, CDR2 SYDVKM. V shed 4 bases and J 6 bases; nucleotides not matched to a gene: 13. The CDR3 nucleotides are TGTGCCAGCAGTTCCTCCGGGACAGGGTTGCCCGGCGAGCAGTACTTC. Translated: CASSSSGTGLPGEQYF.